Listed below are T cell receptor beta chains from one sample, sequenced in a study of blood T cell repertoires in COVID-19. The data were produced by immunoSEQ multiplex PCR, yet TCRdb's version contains in-frame clones alone and is incomplete. The repertoire has around 160,000 clones, 88% of them found once; the top ten carry about 2%. The sequencing input was peripheral blood. Source of these receptors: a human donor in a cohort sampled during active COVID-19. The CDR3 runs from the conserved cysteine through the conserved F or W. The D gene is left open where the match is weak. Clone size is shown for a subset of rows, as once, few, many or a class of expanded clone.

once TRBD2 TRBJ2-1 TRBV19 CASSSPLPLLAEAYNEQFF TGTGCCAGTAGTTCTCCCCTCCCCCTACTAGCGGAAGCCTACAATGAGCAGTTCTTC
. TRBD2 TRBJ2-1 TRBV28 CASSLGLAGAYNEQFF TGTGCCAGCAGTTTAGGACTAGCGGGAGCCTACAATGAGCAGTTCTTC
once TRBD1 TRBJ1-5 TRBV2 CASSEQGVRNQPQHF TGTGCCAGCAGTGAACAGGGGGTGAGGAATCAGCCCCAGCATTTT
. TRBD1 TRBJ1-2 TRBV11-2 CASSSAQGARVNGYTF TGTGCCAGCAGCTCGGCACAGGGGGCGAGAGTGAATGGCTACACCTTC
. . TRBJ2-2 TRBV7-3 CASSLVLANTGELFF TGTGCCAGCAGCTTAGTGCTAGCTAACACCGGGGAGCTGTTTTTT
. . TRBJ1-4 TRBV14 CASSEPGFANEKLFF TGTGCCAGCAGCGAACCAGGGTTCGCTAATGAAAAACTGTTTTTT
once . TRBJ1-5 TRBV6-1 CASSEILAGDQPQHF TGTGCCAGCAGTGAAATTTTGGCGGGGGATCAGCCCCAGCATTTT
few . TRBJ1-5 TRBV19 CASSPYGQPQHF TGTGCCAGTAGTCCATACGGTCAGCCCCAGCATTTT
. . TRBJ1-5 TRBV28 CASSNRADGNQPQHF TGTGCCAGCAGTAACAGGGCTGACGGCAATCAGCCCCAGCATTTT
. . TRBJ2-7 TRBV2 CASSEEPGQYF TGTGCCAGCAGTGAAGAACCGGGACAGTACTTC
. TRBD1 TRBJ1-1 TRBV28 CASSYRGPTVRAKAFF TGTGCCAGCAGTTACAGGGGGCCCACCGTTCGGGCGAAAGCTTTCTTT
. TRBD1 TRBJ1-2 TRBV5-1 CASSRDRGTDGYTF TGCGCCAGCAGCCGGGACAGGGGAACGGATGGCTACACCTTC
once TRBD2 TRBJ2-5 TRBV30 CAWSQGTSGRGGQETQYF TGTGCCTGGAGTCAGGGGACTAGCGGGAGAGGGGGCCAAGAGACCCAGTACTTC
. . TRBJ2-3 TRBV18 CASPGTGDTQYF TGTGCCAGCCCCGGTACGGGGGATACGCAGTATTTT
few . TRBJ2-2 TRBV4-1 CASTPGTIVTGELFF TGCGCCAGCACCCCCGGGACAATAGTCACCGGGGAGCTGTTTTTT
. TRBD1 TRBJ1-4 TRBV18 CASSPGTGQTEKLFF TGTGCCAGCTCACCTGGGACAGGACAAACTGAAAAACTGTTTTTT
. . TRBJ2-4 TRBV5-4 CASSLEQGVEAKNIQYF TGTGCCAGCAGCTTAGAACAGGGTGTGGAGGCCAAAAACATTCAGTACTTC
. . TRBJ1-4 TRBV2 CASSEGWEEEKLFF TGTGCCAGCAGTGAAGGCTGGGAGGAAGAAAAACTGTTTTTT
. TRBD1 TRBJ2-3 TRBV9 CASSMLTGGSGNTQYF TGTGCCAGCAGCATGTTGACAGGGGGAAGTGGAAATACGCAGTATTTT
. . TRBJ1-1 TRBV10-2 CASSQDTAWNTEAFF TGCGCCAGCAGCCAAGACACAGCATGGAACACTGAAGCTTTCTTT
. . TRBJ1-2 TRBV27 CASSLSGQITNYGYTF TGTGCCAGCAGTTTATCCGGACAGATTACTAACTATGGCTACACCTTC
. TRBD2 TRBJ2-5 TRBV19 CASSIGGGPVQETQYF TGTGCCAGTAGTATCGGGGGGGGTCCGGTTCAAGAGACCCAGTACTTC
. TRBD1 TRBJ2-3 TRBV4-1 CASSHFDRGRTDTQYF TGCGCCAGCAGCCACTTTGACAGGGGGCGTACAGATACGCAGTATTTT
. TRBD2 TRBJ2-3 TRBV5-1 CASQRGPSTDTQYF TGCGCCAGTCAGCGGGGACCTAGCACAGATACGCAGTATTTT
once TRBD1 TRBJ2-3 TRBV29-1 CSVGGGTGADTQYF TGCAGCGTTGGCGGGGGGACAGGGGCAGATACGCAGTATTTT
few TRBD2 TRBJ2-7 TRBV7-9 CASSPPGGTSGGDPEQYF TGTGCCAGCAGCCCGCCGGGGGGGACTAGCGGGGGAGACCCCGAGCAGTACTTC
few . TRBJ1-6 TRBV2 CASSELFNSPLHF TGTGCCAGCAGTGAACTTTTTAATTCACCCCTCCACTTT
. . TRBJ1-4 TRBV4-1 CASTRSGANEKLFF TGCGCCAGCACCCGATCAGGGGCTAATGAAAAACTGTTTTTT
. . TRBJ2-4 TRBV7-2 CASSFWGSKNIQYF TGTGCCAGCAGCTTCTGGGGCAGCAAAAACATTCAGTACTTC
. . TRBJ2-1 TRBV11-2 CASSLELASYNEQFF TGTGCCAGCAGCTTAGAACTAGCCTCCTACAATGAGCAGTTCTTC
. TRBD1 TRBJ1-1 TRBV6-6 CASRAQGARDTEAFF TGTGCCAGCAGGGCCCAGGGGGCCAGGGACACTGAAGCTTTCTTT
. TRBD1 TRBJ2-3 TRBV7-8 CASSPGQQPHTQYF TGTGCCAGCAGTCCGGGACAGCAGCCGCATACGCAGTATTTT
. TRBD1 TRBJ1-6 TRBV2 CASTPGQGPSPLHF TGTGCCAGCACCCCGGGACAGGGACCTTCACCCCTCCACTTT
. TRBD1 TRBJ2-3 TRBV6-5 CASSPRQGYTDTQYF TGTGCCAGCAGCCCCCGACAGGGCTACACAGATACGCAGTATTTT
. TRBD2 TRBJ2-3 TRBV6-6 CASSRGLAETDTQYF TGTGCCAGCAGTCGCGGACTAGCGGAGACAGATACGCAGTATTTT
. . TRBJ2-3 TRBV30 CAWARGTQYF TGTGCCTGGGCTAGGGGTACGCAGTATTTT
. . TRBJ2-3 TRBV5-1 CASSFQAGDTDTQYF TGCGCCAGCAGCTTCCAGGCTGGCGACACAGATACGCAGTATTTT
. . TRBJ1-4 TRBV10-3 CAIGRSNEKLFF TGTGCCATCGGGAGGAGTAATGAAAAACTGTTTTTT
. TRBD1 TRBJ1-6 TRBV7-9 CASSPGTGPIPLHF TGTGCCAGCAGTCCGGGGACAGGCCCTATACCCCTCCACTTT
. TRBD2 TRBJ2-5 TRBV5-1 CASSSGRLAGAGETQYF TGCGCCAGCAGCTCCGGCCGGTTGGCGGGAGCAGGTGAGACCCAGTACTTC
. TRBD1 TRBJ1-5 TRBV10-3 CAISGTADQPQHF TGTGCCATCAGCGGGACAGCGGATCAGCCCCAGCATTTT
. . TRBJ2-3 TRBV5-6 CASSSRDYTDTQYF TGTGCCAGCAGCTCGCGAGACTACACAGATACGCAGTATTTT
. . TRBJ2-3 TRBV7-9 CASSLGAIPDTQYF TGTGCCAGCAGCTTAGGAGCGATTCCAGATACGCAGTATTTT
. . TRBJ2-5 TRBV28 CASSLITGIEQTQYF TGTGCCAGCAGTTTGATCACAGGGATAGAGCAGACCCAGTACTTC
. . TRBJ2-5 TRBV15 CATSRDLLSSGGETQYF TGTGCCACCAGCAGAGATCTGCTTTCCTCTGGGGGGGAGACCCAGTACTTC
. . TRBJ2-7 TRBV4-3 CASSQERVSYEQYF TGCGCCAGCAGCCAAGAGAGGGTCTCCTACGAGCAGTACTTC
few . TRBJ1-1 TRBV6-5 CASSTDRDRGTEAFF TGTGCCAGCAGTACCGACCGGGATAGAGGCACTGAAGCTTTCTTT
. . TRBJ1-3 TRBV7-9 CASSSNAVMGNTIYF TGTGCCAGCAGCTCTAATGCGGTTATGGGAAACACCATATATTTT
. . TRBJ2-2 TRBV5-1 CASTSMLNTGELFF TGCGCCAGCACAAGTATGCTAAACACCGGGGAGCTGTTTTTT
. TRBD1 TRBJ1-2 TRBV9 CASSVPGTGEYYTF TGTGCCAGCAGCGTACCCGGGACAGGGGAGTACTACACCTTC
. . TRBJ1-1 TRBV13 CASSRNRNSNTEAFF TGTGCCAGCAGCCGAAACAGAAATTCGAACACTGAAGCTTTCTTT
. TRBD1 TRBJ1-3 TRBV5-4 CASSAGQAGNTIYF TGTGCCAGCAGCGCCGGACAGGCTGGAAACACCATATATTTT
. . TRBJ1-5 TRBV29-1 CSVVWAGYSNQPQHF TGCAGCGTTGTTTGGGCAGGCTATAGCAATCAGCCCCAGCATTTT
once . TRBJ1-2 TRBV19 CASSPLGTGQSYGYTF TGTGCCAGTAGTCCCCTGGGCACAGGGCAGAGCTATGGCTACACCTTC
. . TRBJ2-4 TRBV29-1 CSVAPIGDSKNIQYF TGCAGCGTTGCCCCAATAGGGGACTCCAAAAACATTCAGTACTTC